This TCR beta chain was sequenced in a study of identical twins. V shed 1 base and J shed 7 bases, with 10 bases lying between them. The germline V gene has CDR1 DFQATT and CDR2 SNEGSKA (reference sequence). CDR3 length equals 12 residues. TCRdb used MiXCR to reprocess the 5' RACE reads, holding one entry per CDR3 protein. This sample has nearly 900,000 distinct CDR3 sequences, with roughly an eighth found just once. These data were likewise used in another study, on yellow fever vaccine responses in identical twins.

V gene TRBV20-1 combines with J gene TRBJ1-1, with unresolved D. The source material was PBMCs. The TCR originated in a young woman in good health. In DNA form, the CDR3 reads TGCAGTGCTAGAGCCCCGTCGGGTGAAGCTTTCTTT. It is translated as CSARAPSGEAFF.